The rows below give T cell receptor beta chains drawn from one sample of a study of PD-1 blockade in classical Hodgkin lymphoma. Only in-frame clones appear in the TCRdb table, and some are missing; sequencing was by immunoSEQ multiplex PCR. This table has approximately 20,000 clones, approximately 92% appearing once. The specimen sequenced was CD4+ T cells from blood. These receptors all come from a human donor with classical Hodgkin lymphoma. The CDR3 runs from the conserved cysteine through the conserved F or W. The order of the fields is clone size, J gene, V gene, D gene, CDR3 DNA, CDR3 protein. D genes are given only for firm matches. The size field is filled for only some rows; it gives once, few, many or a size class.

NA,TRBJ2-3,TRBV19,NA,TGTGCCAGTAGCGTGGGGCAGGGGACCACAGATACGCAGTATTTT,CASSVGQGTTDTQYF
NA,TRBJ1-6,TRBV28,NA,TGTGCCAGCAGCCGCGTTATTTCTAGCTCCTATAATTCACCCCTCCACTTT,CASSRVISSSYNSPLHF
NA,TRBJ1-1,TRBV2,NA,TGTGCCAGCACCAACAGGATAACCGGGAACACTGAAGCTTTCTTT,CASTNRITGNTEAFF
NA,TRBJ2-3,TRBV7-2,NA,TGTGCCAGCAGCTTAGAACATGGCCATACGCAGTATTTT,CASSLEHGHTQYF
NA,TRBJ2-7,TRBV15,TRBD2,TGTGCCACCAGCAGAGAGCTTAGCGGGAGGTGGGAGCAGTACTTC,CATSRELSGRWEQYF
NA,TRBJ2-3,TRBV11-2,NA,TGTGCCAGCAGCTTATCGGACGGGCACACAGATACGCAGTATTTT,CASSLSDGHTDTQYF
NA,TRBJ2-7,TRBV7-9,TRBD1,TGTGCCAGCAGCGAGCCGGGACAGGGGTCCTCCTACGAGCAGTACTTC,CASSEPGQGSSYEQYF
NA,TRBJ2-1,TRBV10-3,NA,TGTGCCATCAGTGAGTCGGGGGACGGAACGTACAATGAGCAGTTCTTC,CAISESGDGTYNEQFF
once,TRBJ2-3,TRBV9,NA,TGTGCCAGCAGCGTAGAGGGTGCTAGAACAGATACGCAGTATTTT,CASSVEGARTDTQYF
NA,TRBJ1-1,TRBV19,NA,TGTGCCAGTCAGGGAGTCACTGAAGCTTTCTTT,CASQGVTEAFF
NA,TRBJ2-1,TRBV7-2,NA,TGTGCCAGCAGCTTAGGTCGCACTGAGCAGTTCTTC,CASSLGRTEQFF
NA,TRBJ1-1,TRBV7-9,NA,TGTGCCAGCAGCGCAAGCGGGACGCTGGCTGAAGCTTTCTTT,CASSASGTLAEAFF
NA,TRBJ1-5,TRBV6-1,NA,TGTGCCAGCAGTGTACAGGGTAGTAATCAGCCCCAGCATTTT,CASSVQGSNQPQHF
once,TRBJ1-2,TRBV28,NA,TGTGCCAGCAGCTCCACCGCATACCCGGAGGTTATCTATGGCTACACCTTC,CASSSTAYPEVIYGYTF
NA,TRBJ2-3,TRBV5-1,NA,TGCGCCAGCAGAGAAGGAGGGGGCTCAGATACGCAGTATTTT,CASREGGGSDTQYF
NA,TRBJ1-5,TRBV5-4,NA,TGTGCCAGCAGCTTGGGGGCAGGCAATCAGCCCCAGCATTTT,CASSLGAGNQPQHF
NA,TRBJ2-2,TRBV7-8,TRBD2,TGTGCCAGCGGCAATCCGGGACTAGACTTCACCGGGGAGCTGTTTTTT,CASGNPGLDFTGELFF
NA,TRBJ2-7,TRBV7-2,NA,TGTGCCAGCAGCTTAGAGGGGTGGTACGAGCAGTACTTC,CASSLEGWYEQYF
once,TRBJ1-5,TRBV6-1,NA,TGTGCCAGCAGTGGAGGGTTCGGCAATCAGCCCCAGCATTTT,CASSGGFGNQPQHF
NA,TRBJ2-1,TRBV5-4,TRBD2,TGTGCCAGCGCTGGCGCAGCGGGAGCAGGTGAGCAGTTCTTC,CASAGAAGAGEQFF
NA,TRBJ2-7,TRBV30,NA,TGTGCCTGGAGTGTTAGGGTGAGGAACGAGCAGTACTTC,CAWSVRVRNEQYF
NA,TRBJ2-7,TRBV2,TRBD1,TGTGCCAGCAGCGGGACAGGGTGGTACGAGCAGTACTTC,CASSGTGWYEQYF
once,TRBJ2-7,TRBV28,NA,TGTGCCAGCAGTCCACACACTAGCAGATACGAGCAGTACTTC,CASSPHTSRYEQYF
NA,TRBJ2-1,TRBV2,NA,TGTGCCAGCAGCGTGGAAGTCCAGGCCTACAATGAGCAGTTCTTC,CASSVEVQAYNEQFF
NA,TRBJ2-1,TRBV5-4,NA,TGTGCCAGCAGCTTGAGTAGGGGTAATGAGCAGTTCTTC,CASSLSRGNEQFF
NA,TRBJ1-3,TRBV28,TRBD1,TGTGCCAGCAGCCGCCTGACAGGGGAGCGGCGAAACACCATATATTTT,CASSRLTGERRNTIYF
once,TRBJ2-1,TRBV5-4,NA,TGTGCCAGCAGCTTGGTTTCAGGGTACAATGAGCAGTTCTTC,CASSLVSGYNEQFF
NA,TRBJ2-7,TRBV5-1,TRBD1,TGCGCCAGCAACCCGGGACAGGGATGGTTCGAGCAGTACTTC,CASNPGQGWFEQYF
NA,TRBJ1-3,TRBV7-9,TRBD1,TGTGCCAGCAGCACCTGGACAGGGCTCTCTGGAAACACCATATATTTT,CASSTWTGLSGNTIYF
NA,TRBJ2-7,TRBV5-6,NA,TGTGCCAGCAGCTTGGGGGGCTACGAGCAGTACTTC,CASSLGGYEQYF
NA,TRBJ2-3,TRBV28,TRBD2,TGTGCCAGCAGCAAAACCGGGACTAGGGGGGGAGATACGCAGTATTTT,CASSKTGTRGGDTQYF
NA,TRBJ2-7,TRBV5-4,TRBD1,TGTGCCAGCAGCGTAGCAGGGGGCGAGCAGTACTTC,CASSVAGGEQYF
NA,TRBJ2-5,TRBV10-2,NA,TGCGCCTCAGGGAGCGGGGAGACCCAGTACTTC,CASGSGETQYF
NA,TRBJ2-3,TRBV27,TRBD2,TGTGCCAGCAGTCCTACGGCCGGGACTAGGTTAGATACGCAGTATTTT,CASSPTAGTRLDTQYF
NA,TRBJ2-7,TRBV5-1,NA,TGCGCCAGCAGTCCCTCAAAGGGGCCCTACGAGCAGTACTTC,CASSPSKGPYEQYF
NA,TRBJ1-1,TRBV18,NA,TGTGCCAGCTCACCAAAGGGGGAAGGTACTGAAGCTTTCTTT,CASSPKGEGTEAFF
NA,TRBJ2-3,TRBV9,TRBD2,TGTGCCAGCAGCGTAGGGGCGGGAGATTATTCCGCGAATACGCAGTATTTT,CASSVGAGDYSANTQYF
NA,TRBJ2-1,TRBV7-2,TRBD2,TGTGCCAGCAGGACAGCGGGAGGAGGGTATGAGCAGTTCTTC,CASRTAGGGYEQFF